This T cell receptor (beta chain) was documented in a study of cytomegalovirus exposure and HLA in healthy donors. Study conclusions and caveats: In a later analysis, CMV-associated beta chains were mostly HLA-associated, it appeared. The HLA-A and HLA-B alleles of most subjects were reportedly predicted accurately from TCR beta sequences.

The CDR3 sequence is 14 residues long. The germline CDR1 and CDR2 sequences are MGHRA and YSYEKL. Deletions cut 0 bases from V and 8 bases from J, with 13 bases between. The PCR made use of 60 Vbeta and 13 Jbeta primers. Measured with immunoSEQ multiplex PCR; TCRdb has only the in-frame clones, and not every one. The sample records under 200,000 clones, roughly 85% being singletons. In the case of this clone: Its specificity is unknown.

What was sequenced was PBMCs. The V call is TRBV4-1, the J call TRBJ1-2; maybe TRBD1 (5 bases). The sequence was collected from a male donor in good health and CMV-seropositive. The CDR3: CASSQEVYRYGYTF. The CDR3 coding sequence is TGCGCCAGCAGCCAAGAAGTCTACAGGTACGGCTACACCTTC.